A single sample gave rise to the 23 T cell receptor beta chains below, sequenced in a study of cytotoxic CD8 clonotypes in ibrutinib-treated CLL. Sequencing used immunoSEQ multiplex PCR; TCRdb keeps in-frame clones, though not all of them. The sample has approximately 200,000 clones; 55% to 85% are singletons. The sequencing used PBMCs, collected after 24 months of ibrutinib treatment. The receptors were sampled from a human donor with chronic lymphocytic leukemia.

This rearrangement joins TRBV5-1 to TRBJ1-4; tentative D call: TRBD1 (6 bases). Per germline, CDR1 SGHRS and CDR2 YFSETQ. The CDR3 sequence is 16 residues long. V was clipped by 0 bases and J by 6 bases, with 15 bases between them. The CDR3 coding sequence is TGCGCCAGCAGCTTGGGTTTTTCAGGGGTTGATGAAAAACTGTTTTTT. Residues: CASSLGFSGVDEKLFF.

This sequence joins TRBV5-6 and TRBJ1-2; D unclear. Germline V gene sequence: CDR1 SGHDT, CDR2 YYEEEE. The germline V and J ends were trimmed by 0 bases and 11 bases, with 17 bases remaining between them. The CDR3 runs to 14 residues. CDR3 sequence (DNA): TGTGCCAGCAGCTTGGTCGGACCCCTCTCGTTGTACACCTTC. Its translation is CASSLVGPLSLYTF.

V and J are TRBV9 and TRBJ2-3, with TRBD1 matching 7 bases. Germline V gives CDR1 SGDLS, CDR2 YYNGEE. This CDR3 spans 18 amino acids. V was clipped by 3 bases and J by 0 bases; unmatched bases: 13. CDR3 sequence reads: CASSATPGQLTSTDTQYF. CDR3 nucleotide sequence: TGTGCCAGCAGCGCCACGCCGGGACAGTTGACTAGCACAGATACGCAGTATTTT. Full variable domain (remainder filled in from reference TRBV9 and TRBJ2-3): DSGVTQTPKHLITATGQRVTLRCSPRSGDLSVYWYQQSLDQGLQFLIQYYNGEERAKGNILERFSAQQFPDLHSELNLSSLELGDSALYFCASSATPGQLTSTDTQYFGPGTRLTVL.

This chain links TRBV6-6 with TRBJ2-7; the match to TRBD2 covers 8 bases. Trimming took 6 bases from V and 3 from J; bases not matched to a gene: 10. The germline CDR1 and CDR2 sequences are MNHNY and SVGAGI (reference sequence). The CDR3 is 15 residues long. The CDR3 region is CASRNGGLAGYEQYF. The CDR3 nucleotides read TGTGCCAGCAGGAATGGTGGACTAGCAGGCTACGAGCAGTACTTC.

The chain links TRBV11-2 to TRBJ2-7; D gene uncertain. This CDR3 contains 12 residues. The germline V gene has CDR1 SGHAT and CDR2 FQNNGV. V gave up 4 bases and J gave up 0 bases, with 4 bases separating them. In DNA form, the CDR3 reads TGTGCCAGCAGCTCCAGCTCCTACGAGCAGTACTTC. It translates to CASSSSSYEQYF.

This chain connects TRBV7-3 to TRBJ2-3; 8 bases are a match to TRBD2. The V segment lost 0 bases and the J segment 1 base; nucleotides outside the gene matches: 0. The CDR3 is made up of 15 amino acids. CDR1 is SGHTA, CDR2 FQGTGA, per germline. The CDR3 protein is CASSLTAGGTDTQYF. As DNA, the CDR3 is TGTGCCAGCAGCTTAACAGCGGGAGGCACAGATACGCAGTATTTT. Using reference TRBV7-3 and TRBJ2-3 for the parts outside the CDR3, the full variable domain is GAGVSQTPSNKVTEKGKYVELRCDPISGHTALYWYRQSLGQGPEFLIYFQGTGAADDSGLPNDRFFAVRPEGSVSTLKIQRTERGDSAVYLCASSLTAGGTDTQYFGPGTRLTVL.

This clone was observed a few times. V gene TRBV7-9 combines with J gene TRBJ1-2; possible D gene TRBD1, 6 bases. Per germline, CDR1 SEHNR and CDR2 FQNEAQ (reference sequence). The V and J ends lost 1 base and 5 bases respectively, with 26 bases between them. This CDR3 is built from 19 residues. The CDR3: CASSLVGRGTTPDRYGYTF. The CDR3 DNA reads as TGTGCCAGCAGCTTAGTGGGGCGCGGGACAACCCCGGATCGATATGGCTACACCTTC.

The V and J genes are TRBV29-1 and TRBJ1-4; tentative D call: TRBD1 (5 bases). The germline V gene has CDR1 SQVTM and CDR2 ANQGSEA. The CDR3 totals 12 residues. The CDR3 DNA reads TGCACCGCGGGACGGCCTAATGAAAAACTGTTTTTT. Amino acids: CTAGRPNEKLFF.

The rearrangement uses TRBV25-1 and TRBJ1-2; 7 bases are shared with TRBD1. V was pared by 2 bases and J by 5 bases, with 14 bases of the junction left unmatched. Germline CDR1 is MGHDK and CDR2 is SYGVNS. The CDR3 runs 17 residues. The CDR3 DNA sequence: TGTGCCAGCAGTGAACCTCGGACAGGCAGGCGGGAGTATGGCTACACCTTC. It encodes CASSEPRTGRREYGYTF.

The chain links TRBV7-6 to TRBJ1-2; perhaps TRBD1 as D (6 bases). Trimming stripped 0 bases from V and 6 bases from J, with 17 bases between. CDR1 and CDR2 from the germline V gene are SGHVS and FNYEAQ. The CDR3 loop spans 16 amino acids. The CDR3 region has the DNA TGTGCCAGCAGCTTAGCTGTCGGAGAGACAGGCCATGGCTACACCTTC. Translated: CASSLAVGETGHGYTF.

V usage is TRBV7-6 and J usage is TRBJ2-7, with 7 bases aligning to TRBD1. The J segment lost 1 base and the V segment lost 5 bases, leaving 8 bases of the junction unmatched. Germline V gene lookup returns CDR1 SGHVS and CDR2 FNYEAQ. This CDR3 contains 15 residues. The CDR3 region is CASSPGTVPSYEQYF. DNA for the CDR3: TGTGCCAGCAGCCCAGGGACAGTGCCTTCCTACGAGCAGTACTTC.

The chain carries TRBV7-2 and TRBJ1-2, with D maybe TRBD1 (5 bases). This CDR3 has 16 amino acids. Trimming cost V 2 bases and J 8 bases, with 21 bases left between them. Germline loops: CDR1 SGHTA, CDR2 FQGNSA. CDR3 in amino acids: CASSLRAGQGGEGYTF. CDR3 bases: TGTGCCAGCAGCTTAAGGGCCGGCCAGGGCGGGGAAGGCTACACCTTC.

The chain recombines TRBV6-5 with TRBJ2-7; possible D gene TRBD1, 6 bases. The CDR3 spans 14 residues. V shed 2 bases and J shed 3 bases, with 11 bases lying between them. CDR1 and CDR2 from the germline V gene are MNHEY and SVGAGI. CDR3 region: CASSYRDTRYEQYF. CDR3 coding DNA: TGTGCCAGCAGTTACAGGGACACCCGCTACGAGCAGTACTTC.

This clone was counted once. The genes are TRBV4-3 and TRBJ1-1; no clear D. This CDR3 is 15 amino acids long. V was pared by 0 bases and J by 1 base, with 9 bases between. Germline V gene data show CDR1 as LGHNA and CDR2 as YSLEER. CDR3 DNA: TGCGCCAGCAGCCAAGATCTAGGGAAGAACACTGAAGCTTTCTTT. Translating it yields CASSQDLGKNTEAFF.

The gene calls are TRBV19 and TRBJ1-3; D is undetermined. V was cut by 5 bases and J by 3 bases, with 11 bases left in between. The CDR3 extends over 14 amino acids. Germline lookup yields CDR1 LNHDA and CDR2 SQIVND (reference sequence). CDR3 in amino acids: CASSSPGGGNTIYF. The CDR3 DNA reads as TGTGCCAGTAGTTCGCCAGGAGGTGGAAACACCATATATTTT.

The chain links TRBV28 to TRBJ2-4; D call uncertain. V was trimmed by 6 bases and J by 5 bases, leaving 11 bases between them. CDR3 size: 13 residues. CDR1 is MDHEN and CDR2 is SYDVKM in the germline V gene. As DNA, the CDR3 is TGTGCCAGCAGCCCGGCGGACCAAAACATTCAGTACTTC. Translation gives CASSPADQNIQYF.

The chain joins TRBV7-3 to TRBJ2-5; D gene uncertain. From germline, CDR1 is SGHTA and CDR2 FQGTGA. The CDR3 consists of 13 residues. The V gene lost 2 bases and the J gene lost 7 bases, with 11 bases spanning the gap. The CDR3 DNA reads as TGTGCCAGCAGCTTAGACCGGAGAGGGACCCAGTACTTC. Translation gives CASSLDRRGTQYF.

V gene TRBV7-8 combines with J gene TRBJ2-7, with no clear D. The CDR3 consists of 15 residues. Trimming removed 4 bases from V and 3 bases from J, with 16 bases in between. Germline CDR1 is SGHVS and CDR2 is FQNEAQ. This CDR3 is CASSSEIPTVYEQYF. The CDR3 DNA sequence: TGTGCCAGCAGCTCAGAGATCCCGACCGTCTACGAGCAGTACTTC.

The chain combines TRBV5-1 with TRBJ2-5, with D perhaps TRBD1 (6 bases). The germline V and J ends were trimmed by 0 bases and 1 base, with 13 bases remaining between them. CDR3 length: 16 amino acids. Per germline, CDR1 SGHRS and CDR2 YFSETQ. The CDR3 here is CASSLGLTGPQETQYF. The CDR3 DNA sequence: TGCGCCAGCAGCTTGGGGCTGACAGGACCCCAAGAGACCCAGTACTTC.

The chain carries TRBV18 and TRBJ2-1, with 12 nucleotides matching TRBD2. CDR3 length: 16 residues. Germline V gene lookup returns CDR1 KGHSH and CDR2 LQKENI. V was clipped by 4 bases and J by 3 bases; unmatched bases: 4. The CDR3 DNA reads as TGTGCCAGCTCACTTTGGACTAGCGGGAACTACAATGAGCAGTTCTTC. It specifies CASSLWTSGNYNEQFF.

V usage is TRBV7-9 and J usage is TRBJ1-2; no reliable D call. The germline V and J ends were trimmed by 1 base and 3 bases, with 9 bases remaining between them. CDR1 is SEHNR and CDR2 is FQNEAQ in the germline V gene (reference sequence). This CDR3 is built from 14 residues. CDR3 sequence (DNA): TGTGCCAGCAGCTTAGGTGCGGTGGACTATGGCTACACCTTC. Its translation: CASSLGAVDYGYTF.

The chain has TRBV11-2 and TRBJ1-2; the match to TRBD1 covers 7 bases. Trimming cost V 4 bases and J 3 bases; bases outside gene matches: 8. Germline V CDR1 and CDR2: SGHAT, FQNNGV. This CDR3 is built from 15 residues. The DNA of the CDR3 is TGTGCCAGCAGCTCGGGACAGCTCAGGGACTATGGCTACACCTTC. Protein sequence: CASSSGQLRDYGYTF.

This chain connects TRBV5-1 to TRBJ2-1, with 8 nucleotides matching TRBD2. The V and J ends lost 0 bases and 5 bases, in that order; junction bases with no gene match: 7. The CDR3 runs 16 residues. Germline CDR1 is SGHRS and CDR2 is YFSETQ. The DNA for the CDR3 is TGCGCCAGCAGCTTGGCCCCAGCGGGAGCCCACAATGAGCAGTTCTTC. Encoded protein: CASSLAPAGAHNEQFF.